A single T cell receptor (beta chain) is shown here with its context. The antigen remains undetermined. The germline V gene encodes CDR1 SGHRS and CDR2 YFSETQ. V gave up 4 bases and J gave up 5 bases; unmatched junction bases: 2. The CDR3 loop spans 13 amino acids. The method was immunoSEQ multiplex PCR; TCRdb's version includes in-frame clones alone and lacks a portion of them. The sample shows under 95,000 clones, roughly 80% of them seen only once. The record originates from a study of PD-1 blockade in mismatch repair-deficient tumors. The overall study: Enrolled about 2012-2016, patients had progressing, pretreated mismatch repair-deficient cancers of 12 to 13 types.

Every patient had mismatch repair deficiency by PCR or immunohistochemistry. Study-wide findings and caveats: Tumor-resident clones, often undetectable pretreatment in blood, expanded then contracted after pembrolizumab.

This chain links TRBV5-1 with TRBJ1-4; 7 bases line up with TRBD1. This TCR was recovered from an adult with mismatch repair-deficient cancer. Sequences were derived from peripheral blood, sampled 12 weeks after starting pembrolizumab. The CDR3 loop reads CASSPGQNEKLFF. The CDR3 region has the DNA TGCGCCAGCAGCCCGGGACAGAATGAAAAACTGTTTTTT.